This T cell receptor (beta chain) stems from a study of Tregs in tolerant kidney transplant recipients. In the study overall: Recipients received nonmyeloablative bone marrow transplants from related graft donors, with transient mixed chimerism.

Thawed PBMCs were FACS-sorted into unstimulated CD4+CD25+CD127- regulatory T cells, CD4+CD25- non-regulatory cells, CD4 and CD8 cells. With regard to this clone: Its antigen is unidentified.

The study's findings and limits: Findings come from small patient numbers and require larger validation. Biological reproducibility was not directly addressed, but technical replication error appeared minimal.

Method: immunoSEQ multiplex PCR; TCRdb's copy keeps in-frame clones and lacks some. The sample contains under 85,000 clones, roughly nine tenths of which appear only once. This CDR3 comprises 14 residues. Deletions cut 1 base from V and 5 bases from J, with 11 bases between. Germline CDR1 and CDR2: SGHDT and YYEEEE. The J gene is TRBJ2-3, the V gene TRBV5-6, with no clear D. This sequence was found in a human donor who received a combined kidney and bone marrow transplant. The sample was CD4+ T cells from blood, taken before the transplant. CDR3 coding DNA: TGTGCCAGCAGCTTGTATGGAGCTGAAGATACGCAGTATTTT. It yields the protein CASSLYGAEDTQYF.